These T cell receptor beta chains were read from a single sample in a study of blood T cell repertoires in COVID-19. Here immunoSEQ multiplex PCR was the method, and the copy in TCRdb shows in-frame clones only, minus some. The table records some 200,000 clones, approximately 80% of them present only once. Sequenced sample: PBMCs or T cells enriched from blood (not recorded which). The receptors derive from a woman aged 40 to 50 with acute COVID-19. Each CDR3 is given with its conserved first and last residue. Fields, in order: D gene, J gene, V gene, CDR3 DNA, CDR3 protein. The D gene is left open where the match is weak.

D gene: .; J gene: TRBJ2-7; V gene: TRBV13; CDR3 DNA: TGTGCCAGCAGCCATAGGGGGGGAGAGCAGTACTTC; CDR3 protein: CASSHRGGEQYF
D gene: .; J gene: TRBJ2-5; V gene: TRBV29-1; CDR3 DNA: TGCAGCGTTGAGGCCGGGGAGACCCAGTACTTC; CDR3 protein: CSVEAGETQYF
D gene: .; J gene: TRBJ2-7; V gene: TRBV3-1/TRBV3-2; CDR3 DNA: TGTGCCAGCAGCCAAGACGTTACTAACTACGAGCAGTACTTC; CDR3 protein: CASSQDVTNYEQYF
D gene: .; J gene: TRBJ2-5; V gene: TRBV27; CDR3 DNA: TGTGCCAGCAGTCCCCAGGCCCATCGGACCCAGTACTTC; CDR3 protein: CASSPQAHRTQYF
D gene: TRBD1; J gene: TRBJ1-2; V gene: TRBV30; CDR3 DNA: TGTGCCTGCCATCCGGGACAGGGAGACTATGGCTACACCTTC; CDR3 protein: CACHPGQGDYGYTF
D gene: .; J gene: TRBJ2-3; V gene: TRBV7-2; CDR3 DNA: TGTGCCAGCACCCGGGACAAGTTGGGGACAGATACGCAGTATTTT; CDR3 protein: CASTRDKLGTDTQYF
D gene: .; J gene: TRBJ2-6; V gene: TRBV2; CDR3 DNA: TGTGCCAGCAGTATCGAGGGACTCTCTGGGGCCAACGTCCTGACTTTC; CDR3 protein: CASSIEGLSGANVLTF
D gene: .; J gene: TRBJ1-2; V gene: TRBV5-1; CDR3 DNA: TGCGCCAGCACTGGGACCGCGCTCGGGGGTGGCTACACCTTC; CDR3 protein: CASTGTALGGGYTF
D gene: TRBD1; J gene: TRBJ2-1; V gene: TRBV7-2; CDR3 DNA: TGTGCCAGCAGCTTTACAGGGGGCTATGAGCAGTTCTTC; CDR3 protein: CASSFTGGYEQFF
D gene: TRBD1; J gene: TRBJ1-2; V gene: TRBV13; CDR3 DNA: TGTGCCAGCAGCGCAATCCGGGACAGGGATATTTCAGAAGGCTACACCTTC; CDR3 protein: CASSAIRDRDISEGYTF
D gene: TRBD2; J gene: TRBJ2-7; V gene: TRBV27; CDR3 DNA: TGTGCCAGCAGTTGGGGAGCGGGAGTGAGATCCTACGAGCAGTACTTC; CDR3 protein: CASSWGAGVRSYEQYF
D gene: .; J gene: TRBJ1-1; V gene: TRBV5-8; CDR3 DNA: TGTGCCAGCAGCAAGAGACGGGGGGCGAACACTGAAGCTTTCTTT; CDR3 protein: CASSKRRGANTEAFF
D gene: TRBD2; J gene: TRBJ2-5; V gene: TRBV19; CDR3 DNA: TGTGCCAGTAGTTTGCGGGGGGCCGATCAAGAGACCCAGTACTTC; CDR3 protein: CASSLRGADQETQYF
D gene: TRBD1; J gene: TRBJ1-2; V gene: TRBV6-1; CDR3 DNA: TGTGCCAGCAGTGAGAATCCAGGGGGTAACTATGGCTACACCTTC; CDR3 protein: CASSENPGGNYGYTF